The 27 T cell receptor beta chains reported below all come from one sample, sequenced in a study of CD8+ T cells in alopecia areata. Extracted RNA was reverse transcribed, and the resulting cDNA served as sequencing template. Sequenced by immunoSEQ multiplex PCR; TCRdb stores in-frame clones only, minus some. The table has under 150,000 clones, around 63% seen once. Treatment of the sample: oral pan-JAK inhibitor, 5-10 mg twice daily. Sequencing was performed on CD4+ T cells sorted from blood, taken at week 4, from a patient treated with tofacitinib. These receptors were taken from a human donor with alopecia areata.

This clone was observed a handful of times. V usage is TRBV28 and J usage is TRBJ1-5, with 7 bases matching TRBD1. The CDR3 is made up of 14 amino acids. Germline CDR1 reads MDHEN; CDR2 reads SYDVKM. The V gene end was trimmed by 3 bases and the J gene end by 4 bases; junction bases not matched to a gene: 3. The CDR3 protein is CASSLSTGNQPQHF. The CDR3 nucleotides read TGTGCCAGCAGTTTGTCGACAGGGAATCAGCCCCAGCATTTT.

This clone was detected only once. The chain employs TRBV2 and TRBJ2-2, with TRBD2 matching over 10 bases. The CDR3 spans 17 residues. J lost 5 bases, V lost 9 bases, and 15 bases had no gene match. Per the germline V gene, CDR1 is SNHLY and CDR2 is FYNNEI. The CDR3 DNA reads TGTGCCAGGGGAAGGTTCCTAGCGGGAGATATGACCGGGGAGCTGTTTTTT. Its protein is CARGRFLAGDMTGELFF. Supplemented by reference TRBV2 and TRBJ2-2, the full variable domain reads EPEVTQTPSHQVTQMGQEVILRCVPISNHLYFYWYRQILGQKVEFLVSFYNNEISEKSEIFDDQFSVERPDGSNFTLKIRSTKLEDSAMYFCARGRFLAGDMTGELFFGEGSRLTVL.

Notes on this clone: The sample holds other DNA sequences that translate to the same CDR3. The rearrangement links TRBV30 to TRBJ1-5; no clear D. V shed 0 bases and J shed 4 bases, with 7 bases lying between them. The CDR3 extends over 13 amino acids. CDR1 is GTSNPN, CDR2 SVGIG, per germline (reference sequence). CDR3 residues: CAWSVRGNQPQHF. The CDR3 region has the DNA TGTGCCTGGAGTGTACGGGGAAATCAGCCCCAGCATTTT.

The gene calls are TRBV5-1 and TRBJ2-5; TRBD2 might be the D (5 bases). Germline CDR1 SGHRS, CDR2 YFSETQ. V shed 0 bases and J shed 4 bases, with 10 bases lying between them. There are 14 residues in the CDR3. This chain's CDR3 is CASSLGSGRETQYF. CDR3 sequence (DNA): TGCGCCAGCAGCTTGGGGAGCGGTAGAGAGACCCAGTACTTC.

This chain links TRBV29-1 with TRBJ2-4; 10 positions match TRBD1. Germline V gene sequence: CDR1 SQVTM, CDR2 ANQGSEA. CDR3 length: 13 amino acids. J gave up 8 bases and V 3 bases, and 4 bases lay outside the gene matches. CDR3 sequence: CSVEGTGEDIQYF. The DNA for the CDR3 is TGCAGCGTTGAGGGGACAGGGGAGGACATTCAGTACTTC.

The genes are TRBV29-1 and TRBJ2-5, with 11 bases aligning to TRBD1. This CDR3 has 17 amino acids. Germline V CDR1 and CDR2: SQVTM, ANQGSEA. Trimming cost V 3 bases and J 5 bases; bases outside gene matches: 14. CDR3 DNA sequence: TGCAGCGTTGACGCAATCCGGGACAGGGGGAGGCGGGAGACCCAGTACTTC. Protein: CSVDAIRDRGRRETQYF. Full variable domain (outside the CDR3, taken from reference TRBV29-1 and TRBJ2-5): SAVISQKPSRDICQRGTSLTIQCQVDSQVTMMFWYRQQPGQSLTLIATANQGSEATYESGFVIDKFPISRPNLTFSTLTVSNMSPEDSSIYLCSVDAIRDRGRRETQYFGPGTRLLVL.

The chain has TRBV7-2 and TRBJ1-3, with TRBD1 identical over 7 bases. The CDR3 is 15 amino acids. Germline CDR1 is SGHTA and CDR2 is FQGNSA. Germline trimming cut 4 bases from V and 2 bases from J; bases unmatched to any gene: 5. The CDR3 nucleotides are TGTGCCAGCAGCTCGCAAACAGGGGCTGGAAACACCATATATTTT. Translated: CASSSQTGAGNTIYF. The full variable domain, its missing parts supplied by reference TRBV7-2 and TRBJ1-3, is GAGVSQSPSNKVTEKGKDVELRCDPISGHTALYWYRQSLGQGLEFLIYFQGNSAPDKSGLPSDRFSAERTGGSVSTLTIQRTQQEDSAVYLCASSSQTGAGNTIYFGEGSWLTVV.

The V and J genes are TRBV28 and TRBJ1-3; D is perhaps TRBD1 (5 bases). V was shortened by 4 bases and J by 2 bases, with 12 bases between the two germline ends. This CDR3 spans 15 amino acids. Germline CDR1 and CDR2: MDHEN and SYDVKM. CDR3 in DNA: TGTGCCAGCAGTTACACCGACAGTGCTGGAAACACCATATATTTT. Its protein product is CASSYTDSAGNTIYF.

This chain links TRBV7-2 with TRBJ1-6; D might be TRBD1 (5 bases). Deletions cut 5 bases from V and 9 bases from J, with 20 bases between. The V gene's germline CDR1 is SGHTA and CDR2 FQGNSA. The CDR3 spans 16 residues. The CDR3 sequence is CASSPVGQARGSPLHF. The CDR3 nucleotides are TGTGCCAGCAGCCCTGTAGGGCAGGCTAGGGGTTCACCCCTCCACTTT.

V gene TRBV4-3 combines with J gene TRBJ1-4; perhaps TRBD1 as D (5 bases). Trimming took 0 bases from V and 3 from J, leaving 8 bases between them. The CDR3 runs to 15 residues. Germline assignment: CDR1 LGHNA and CDR2 YSLEER. CDR3 in DNA: TGCGCCAGCAGCCAAGAGGGGGTGTCTAATGAAAAACTGTTTTTT. It specifies CASSQEGVSNEKLFF.

The rearrangement joins TRBV25-1 to TRBJ2-7; perhaps TRBD2 as D (5 bases). CDR3 length equals 15 residues. Germline assignment: CDR1 MGHDK and CDR2 SYGVNS. Trimming shortened V by 2 bases and J by 2 bases, and 13 bases separated the two germline ends. CDR3 sequence reads: CASSEAGITTYEQYF. CDR3 coding DNA: TGTGCCAGCAGTGAAGCCGGGATCACAACCTACGAGCAGTACTTC.

This chain connects TRBV19 to TRBJ2-5; no clear D. Germline-derived CDR1 and CDR2 are LNHDA and SQIVND (reference sequence). Trimming removed 5 bases at V and 0 bases at J, with 19 bases between. This CDR3 comprises 17 residues. The DNA for the CDR3 is TGTGCCAGTAGTTCACCCCCCGCCGGGTTGTACCAAGAGACCCAGTACTTC. Its protein product is CASSSPPAGLYQETQYF.

This clone has only one observation. V is TRBV30 and J is TRBJ1-2; TRBD1 matches 8 bases. This CDR3 spans 13 amino acids. Germline values: CDR1 GTSNPN, CDR2 SVGIG (reference sequence). V lost 0 bases and J lost 7; bases outside the gene matches: 4. The CDR3 region is CAWSVQGVAGYTF. CDR3 in DNA: TGTGCCTGGAGTGTACAGGGGGTTGCTGGCTACACCTTC.

CDR3 loop: CASSLRPASTDTQYF. Here the CDR3 DNA reads TGTGCCAGCAGCTTACGCCCCGCTAGCACAGATACGCAGTATTTT. The chain uses TRBV13 and TRBJ2-3; no definite D call. The CDR3 has 15 amino acids. Germline CDR1 and CDR2: PRHDT and FYEKMQ (reference sequence). Trimming took off 2 bases at V and 0 bases at J, with 9 bases between the two ends. Drawing the rest from reference TRBV13 and TRBJ2-3, the complete variable domain is AAGVIQSPRHLIKEKRETATLKCYPIPRHDTVYWYQQGPGQDPQFLISFYEKMQSDKGSIPDRFSAQQFSDYHSELNMSSLELGDSALYFCASSLRPASTDTQYFGPGTRLTVL.

The rearrangement joins TRBV18 to TRBJ1-5; a weak D match, TRBD1 (5 bases). The CDR3 is 15 residues long. V gave up 2 bases and J gave up 6 bases, with 14 bases separating them. Germline loops: CDR1 KGHSH, CDR2 LQKENI. In DNA, the CDR3 is TGTGCCAGCTCACCAAAGGGGAGGGGTGGTCAGCCCCAGCATTTT. Encoded protein: CASSPKGRGGQPQHF.

The CDR3 coding sequence is TGTGCCAGCAGGCTTAGCGGAAACACAGATACGCAGTATTTT. Encoded protein: CASRLSGNTDTQYF. J is TRBJ2-3 and V is TRBV2, with D possibly being TRBD2 (6 bases). CDR3 length equals 14 residues. The V gene lost 6 bases and the J gene lost 2 bases, with 12 bases spanning the gap. The germline V gene has CDR1 SNHLY and CDR2 FYNNEI.

In the case of this clone: A read error may account for a junction end that differs from germline. The chain is built from TRBV28 and TRBJ1-5, with D tentatively TRBD1 (5 bases). This CDR3 is 11 amino acids long. Germline loops: CDR1 MDHEN, CDR2 SYDVKM. The CDR3 DNA reads TGCTCTGTGGGGGACTCTCAGCCCCAGCATTTT. Translation gives CSVGDSQPQHF.

The chain carries TRBV30 and TRBJ1-1, with D unclear. The V and J ends lost 8 bases and 0 bases respectively, with 10 bases between them. CDR3 size: 12 residues. Germline CDR1 GTSNPN, CDR2 SVGIG (reference sequence). CDR3 nucleotides: TGTGCCACACTCCGAGTGAACACTGAAGCTTTCTTT. Residues: CATLRVNTEAFF. The whole variable domain, filled in from reference TRBV30 and TRBJ1-1, reads SQTIHQWPATLVQPVGSPLSLECTVEGTSNPNLYWYRQAAGRGLQLLFYSVGIGQISSEVPQNLSASRPQDRQFILSSKKLLLSDSGFYLCATLRVNTEAFFGQGTRLTVV.

V gene TRBV2 combines with J gene TRBJ2-1; 12 positions agree with TRBD2. This CDR3 has 15 amino acids. Germline CDR1 SNHLY, CDR2 FYNNEI. J lost 9 bases, V lost 6 bases, and 9 bases had no gene match. CDR3 protein: CASRETSGRLGEQFF. The CDR3 DNA sequence: TGTGCCAGCAGAGAGACTAGCGGGAGATTAGGTGAGCAGTTCTTC.

This chain joins TRBV5-4 and TRBJ2-1; no clear D gene. Looked up from germline, CDR1 is SGHNT and CDR2 is YYREEE (reference sequence). This CDR3 comprises 14 residues. Trimming took 1 base from V and 4 from J, leaving 9 bases between them. The CDR3 here is CASSLQGSYNEQFF. The CDR3 DNA reads as TGTGCCAGCAGCTTGCAAGGATCTTACAATGAGCAGTTCTTC.

The chain is built from TRBV6-9 and TRBJ2-2, with TRBD2 matching over 7 bases. Germline CDR1 is MNHGY and CDR2 is SVAAGI. The CDR3 has 14 residues. The CDR3 sequence is CAVGFSGKPGELFF. The CDR3 DNA reads as TGTGCAGTAGGATTCAGCGGGAAGCCCGGGGAGCTGTTTTTT.

This sequence joins TRBV18 and TRBJ2-5; D uncertain. Per the germline V gene, CDR1 is KGHSH and CDR2 is LQKENI. The CDR3 is made up of 15 amino acids. Deletions cut 2 bases from V and 1 base from J, with 11 bases between. The CDR3 is CASSPFGDSQETQYF. The DNA for the CDR3 is TGTGCCAGCTCACCATTTGGGGATTCCCAAGAGACCCAGTACTTC.

The V call is TRBV28, the J call TRBJ2-7, with D unclear. Per the germline V gene, CDR1 is MDHEN and CDR2 is SYDVKM. Trimming shortened V by 7 bases and J by 3 bases, and 7 bases separated the two germline ends. The CDR3 sequence is 11 residues long. The CDR3 nucleotides read TGTGCCAGCAACGCCTTCTACGAGCAGTACTTC. This encodes CASNAFYEQYF.

The chain recombines TRBV18 with TRBJ1-5; 8 bases are a match to TRBD1. The germline gives CDR1 KGHSH, CDR2 LQKENI. J lost 1 base, V lost 6 bases, and 5 bases had no gene match. CDR3 size: 15 residues. CDR3 amino acids: CASSTGQGSNQPQHF. The CDR3 nucleotides are TGTGCCAGCTCGACCGGACAGGGAAGCAATCAGCCCCAGCATTTT. Variable domain in full (rest from reference TRBV18 and TRBJ1-5): NAGVMQNPRHLVRRRGQEARLRCSPMKGHSHVYWYRQLPEEGLKFMVYLQKENIIDESGMPKERFSAEFPKEGPSILRIQQVVRGDSAAYFCASSTGQGSNQPQHFGDGTRLSIL.

This clone was picked up one time. The chain carries TRBV5-4 and TRBJ2-7; D uncertain. The CDR3 contains 14 residues. Between the trimmed V and J ends, which lost 4 bases and 0 bases, there was a span of 11 bases. Germline CDR1 reads SGHNT; CDR2 reads YYREEE (reference sequence). CDR3 region: CASSVSRSSYEQYF. The CDR3 coding sequence is TGTGCCAGCAGCGTCTCCCGGAGCTCCTACGAGCAGTACTTC.

The J gene is TRBJ1-6, the V gene TRBV2; tentative D call: TRBD1 (6 bases). The V and J ends lost 2 bases and 8 bases respectively, with 13 bases between them. The germline CDR1 and CDR2 sequences are SNHLY and FYNNEI. CDR3 length: 15 amino acids. The CDR3 region has the DNA TGTGCCAGCAGTGAACGGGGGCGCGGGGATTCACCCCTCCACTTT. This sequence encodes CASSERGRGDSPLHF.

V gene TRBV5-4 combines with J gene TRBJ2-3; no clear D gene. V lost 4 bases and J lost 0, with 9 bases in between. The CDR3 consists of 14 residues. CDR1 SGHNT and CDR2 YYREEE come from the germline V gene (reference sequence). The CDR3 loop reads CASSPTTSTDTQYF. The CDR3 DNA reads TGTGCCAGCAGCCCCACAACTAGCACAGATACGCAGTATTTT. Full variable domain (rest looked up from reference TRBV5-4 and TRBJ2-3): ETGVTQSPTHLIKTRGQQVTLRCSSQSGHNTVSWYQQALGQGPQFIFQYYREEENGRGNFPPRFSGLQFPNYSSELNVNALELDDSALYLCASSPTTSTDTQYFGPGTRLTVL.